Listed below are T cell receptor beta chains from one sample, sequenced in a study of T cells after yellow fever vaccination. TCRdb processed the 5' RACE reads anew with MiXCR; each CDR3 protein has one entry. In the table there are under 600,000 distinct CDR3 sequences, 21% of which are singletons. The sequenced sample was PBMCs, obtained less than 25 days after the first yellow fever vaccination. These receptor sequences come from a man between 18 and 29 years old who received the YFV17D yellow fever vaccine. The CDR3 runs from the conserved cysteine through the conserved F or W. Each record gives: V gene, clone size, J gene, D gene, CDR3 protein, CDR3 DNA. The D gene is left open where the match is weak. Only part of the rows carry a size: once, few, many, or a class if the clone is expanded.

TRBV4-1	-	TRBJ2-3	-	CASSAHWDTQYF	TGCGCCAGCAGCGCCCATTGGGATACGCAGTATTTT
TRBV4-1	few	TRBJ1-1	TRBD1	CASSRGPGQGAAEAFF	TGCGCCAGCAGCCGAGGACCGGGACAGGGGGCGGCTGAAGCTTTCTTT
TRBV29-1	many	TRBJ2-1	TRBD2	CSAPLAGGNNEQFF	TGCAGCGCACCACTAGCGGGGGGGAACAATGAGCAGTTCTTC
TRBV20-1	-	TRBJ1-4	-	CSASTPTTNEKLFF	TGCAGTGCTTCCACTCCTACAACTAATGAAAAACTGTTTTTT
TRBV28	-	TRBJ2-5	-	CASRRTGLETQYF	TGTGCCAGCAGGCGTACAGGGCTAGAGACCCAGTACTTC
TRBV25-1	-	TRBJ2-1	-	CASSEFRGRNNEQFF	TGTGCCAGCAGTGAATTCCGGGGGAGAAACAATGAGCAGTTCTTC
TRBV6-5	-	TRBJ1-6	-	CASSYRGGANSPLHF	TGTGCCAGCAGTTACAGGGGAGGGGCTAATTCACCCCTCCACTTT
TRBV3-1	few	TRBJ2-3	-	CASSQGRDVYTQYF	TGTGCCAGCAGCCAAGGCCGGGACGTCTATACGCAGTATTTT
TRBV24-1	few	TRBJ2-1	-	CATSDSQYKQFF	TGTGCCACCAGTGATTCCCAATATAAGCAGTTCTTC
TRBV29-1	few	TRBJ2-7	-	CSVEDPEF	TGCAGCGTTGAAGACCCTGAATTC
TRBV11-2	-	TRBJ1-1	-	CASSLPTRETEEAFF	TGTGCCAGCAGCTTACCGACTAGGGAGACAGAAGAAGCTTTCTTT
TRBV4-1	few	TRBJ2-2	-	CASSQDRNWPGELFF	TGCGCCAGCAGCCAAGATCGTAATTGGCCCGGGGAGCTGTTTTTT
TRBV30	-	TRBJ1-2	TRBD1	CAWVPGQGARANYGYTF	TGTGCCTGGGTTCCGGGACAGGGGGCCAGGGCTAACTATGGCTACACCTTC
TRBV19	few	TRBJ1-1	-	CASSTTGAEAFF	TGTGCCAGTAGTACGACGGGTGCTGAAGCTTTCTTT
TRBV7-2	-	TRBJ2-5	-	CASSLEGTVKTQYF	TGTGCCAGCAGCTTAGAAGGGACGGTGAAGACCCAGTACTTC
TRBV6-2/TRBV6-3	-	TRBJ2-7	TRBD2	CASTSGTTSWQQYF	TGTGCCAGCACCTCCGGGACTACCTCCTGGCAGCAGTACTTC
TRBV29-1	-	TRBJ1-3	TRBD1	CSVAGTETGNTIYF	TGCAGCGTTGCCGGGACAGAAACTGGAAACACCATATATTTT
TRBV20-1	few	TRBJ2-1	-	CSASGESSYNEQFF	TGCAGTGCTAGCGGGGAAAGCTCCTACAATGAGCAGTTCTTC
TRBV3-1	-	TRBJ2-7	TRBD1	CASSQQTGGPYEQYF	TGTGCCAGCAGCCAGCAGACAGGGGGACCTTACGAGCAGTACTTC
TRBV7-9	-	TRBJ2-7	-	CASSLHGGYGQYF	TGTGCCAGCAGCTTACACGGGGGCTACGGGCAGTACTTC
TRBV20-1	-	TRBJ2-7	-	CSAHAGGSYEQYF	TGCAGTGCCCACGCAGGAGGGAGCTACGAGCAGTACTTC
TRBV20-1	-	TRBJ2-1	TRBD2	CSARDRKRGGYNEQFF	TGCAGTGCTAGAGATCGCAAGCGGGGGGGCTACAATGAGCAGTTCTTC
TRBV7-6	-	TRBJ2-2	-	CASSLLVGQTGELFF	TGTGCCAGCAGCCTTCTCGTTGGGCAGACCGGGGAGCTGTTTTTT
TRBV4-3	few	TRBJ2-7	-	CASSQGDGYEQYF	TGCGCCAGCAGCCAAGGGGACGGCTACGAGCAGTACTTC
TRBV7-9	-	TRBJ1-4	TRBD1	CASSLNRGANEKLFF	TGTGCCAGCAGCTTAAACAGGGGAGCTAATGAAAAACTGTTTTTT
TRBV29-1	few	TRBJ2-7	-	CSVSRDHEQYF	TGCAGCGTTAGCCGGGACCACGAGCAGTACTTC
TRBV10-3	-	TRBJ2-1	TRBD2	CAIGTSGYNEQFF	TGTGCCATCGGGACTAGCGGTTACAATGAGCAGTTCTTC
TRBV5-1	-	TRBJ1-1	-	CASRTGQENTEAFF	TGCGCCAGCAGGACGGGACAAGAGAACACTGAAGCTTTCTTT
TRBV5-4	-	TRBJ2-2	-	CASRGGTRELFF	TGTGCCAGCAGGGGCGGTACCCGGGAGCTGTTTTTT
TRBV12-3/TRBV12-4	-	TRBJ2-1	-	CASSSSTIEQFF	TGTGCCAGCAGTTCCTCCACCATTGAGCAGTTCTTC
TRBV4-3	-	TRBJ2-5	TRBD2	CASSFRDYAETQYF	TGCGCCAGCAGCTTCCGGGACTATGCTGAGACCCAGTACTTC
TRBV5-1	many	TRBJ1-1	-	CASSPRGLVNTEAFF	TGCGCCAGCAGCCCGCGGGGGCTTGTGAACACTGAAGCTTTCTTT
TRBV20-1	-	TRBJ2-7	-	CSARDLSVYYEQYF	TGCAGTGCTAGAGATCTAAGTGTGTACTACGAGCAGTACTTC
TRBV27	few	TRBJ2-7	-	CASSLGGRPLSEQYF	TGTGCCAGCAGTTTAGGTGGACGCCCCCTGTCCGAGCAGTACTTC
TRBV5-5	-	TRBJ2-7	-	CASSFLRDEQYF	TGTGCCAGCAGCTTTTTGAGGGACGAGCAGTACTTC
TRBV7-2	many	TRBJ2-1	-	CASSLTWEQFF	TGTGCCAGCAGCTTGACTTGGGAGCAGTTCTTC
TRBV28	-	TRBJ2-1	TRBD2	CASTLSGGRRNEQFF	TGTGCCAGCACTCTCTCGGGGGGGCGGCGGAATGAGCAGTTCTTC
TRBV6-5	few	TRBJ1-5	TRBD1	CASSYSEGAKPQHF	TGTGCCAGCAGTTACTCGGAGGGGGCTAAGCCCCAGCATTTT
TRBV6-5	few	TRBJ1-4	TRBD1	CASSGTGAGEKLFF	TGTGCCAGCAGCGGGACAGGGGCAGGGGAAAAACTGTTTTTT
TRBV12-3/TRBV12-4	-	TRBJ2-1	TRBD2	CASSSGSGGAYEQFF	TGTGCCAGCAGTTCAGGTAGCGGGGGGGCCTATGAGCAGTTCTTC
TRBV9	few	TRBJ1-2	TRBD1	CASSPTPNRGRNYGYTF	TGTGCCAGCAGCCCGACCCCGAACAGGGGGCGCAACTATGGCTACACCTTC
TRBV24-1	few	TRBJ1-1	TRBD1	CATSDLGPSGQGRLSWYTEAFF	TGTGCCACCAGTGATTTGGGCCCCTCCGGACAGGGTAGGCTTAGTTGGTACACTGAAGCTTTCTTT